This T cell receptor (beta chain) came from a study of technical replicates of blood from several donors. Germline V gene data show CDR1 as SGHTA and CDR2 as FQGTGA. Germline trimming cut 2 bases from V and 1 base from J; bases unmatched to any gene: 0. The CDR3 spans 14 residues. The assay was immunoSEQ multiplex PCR, and TCRdb's table has in-frame clones only and misses some. This table has about 84,000 clones, around 93% appearing once. The TCR originated in a human donor in good health. Sequenced: T cells isolated from PBMCs. V gene TRBV7-3 combines with J gene TRBJ2-3; 7 positions agree with TRBD2. The CDR3: CASSLRGGTDTQYF. DNA for the CDR3: TGTGCCAGCAGCTTACGGGGGGGCACAGATACGCAGTATTTT.